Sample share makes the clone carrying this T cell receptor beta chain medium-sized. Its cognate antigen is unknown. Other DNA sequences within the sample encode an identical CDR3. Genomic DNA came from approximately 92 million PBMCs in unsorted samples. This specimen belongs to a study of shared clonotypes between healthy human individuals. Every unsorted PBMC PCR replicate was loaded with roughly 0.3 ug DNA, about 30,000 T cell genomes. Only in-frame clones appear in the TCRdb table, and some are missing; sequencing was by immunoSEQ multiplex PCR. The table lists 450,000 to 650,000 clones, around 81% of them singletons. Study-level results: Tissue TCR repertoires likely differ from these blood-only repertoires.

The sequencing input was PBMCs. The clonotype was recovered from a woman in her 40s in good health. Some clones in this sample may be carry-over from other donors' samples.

CDR3 protein: CASSPRPGLNTEAFF. In DNA, the CDR3 is TGTGCCAGCAGCCCTCGCCCCGGGCTGAACACTGAAGCTTTCTTT. The chain recombines TRBV9 with TRBJ1-1; D ambiguous. V was trimmed by 4 bases and J by 0 bases, leaving 13 bases between them. The CDR3 consists of 15 residues. The germline CDR1 and CDR2 sequences are SGDLS and YYNGEE.